This passage covers 2 T cell receptor beta chains from one sample sequenced in a study of blood T cell repertoires in COVID-19. Repertoires were generated with immunoSEQ multiplex PCR, while TCRdb's copy carries only in-frame clones and drops some. The sample includes about 140,000 clones, roughly 76% of them seen just once. The sample consisted of peripheral blood. Receptors were obtained from a man older than 75 with acute or convalescent COVID-19.

The chain carries TRBV6-5 and TRBJ2-7; 10 nucleotides match TRBD1. With V trimmed by 6 bases and J by 6 bases, 8 bases remained unmatched. Germline CDR1 MNHEY, CDR2 SVGAGI. The CDR3 spans 14 residues. The CDR3 is CASSSTGGAGEQYF. The CDR3 region has the DNA TGTGCCAGCAGCTCGACAGGGGGCGCGGGCGAGCAGTACTTC.

The V gene is TRBV7-6, the J gene TRBJ2-2; tentatively, D is TRBD1 (5 bases). Trimming took 5 bases from V and 9 from J, leaving 13 bases between them. Germline V CDR1 and CDR2: SGHVS, FNYEAQ. The CDR3 spans 13 residues. In DNA form, the CDR3 reads TGTGCCAGCAGCATCCCAGGGTTCAGGGAGCTGTTTTTT. Translation: CASSIPGFRELFF.